This T cell receptor (beta chain) was obtained from a study of cytomegalovirus exposure and HLA in healthy donors. The CDR3 spans 13 residues. The V end lost 7 bases, the J end lost 10 bases, and 17 bases lay between the germline ends. Germline loops: CDR1 MNHNY, CDR2 SVGAGI (reference sequence). The PCR contained 60 Vbeta and 13 Jbeta primers. TCRdb's copy holds only in-frame clones and misses some; the assay was immunoSEQ multiplex PCR. There are roughly 190,000 clones in the sample; 60% to 80% occur only once, and 1.6% lies in the top ten. Overall study findings and caveats: There was a cluster of highly shared sequence variants that was likely a sequencing artifact. A later analysis appeared to link common viral pathogens to several of the most significant clusters. Being productive about 87% or about 30% of the time was typical of most TCR beta V segments in an earlier analysis. Specificity for CMV antigens was confirmed in vitro for a few of the CMV-associated chains.

Note on this clone: Its antigen remains unknown.

This sequence joins TRBV6-6 and TRBJ2-1, with a weak D call TRBD2 (6 bases). The specimen was PBMCs. The sequence derives from a woman aged 18-29 years in good health and CMV-seronegative. CDR3 sequence (DNA): TGTGCCAGCACCCCACCCGGGGGACCAGAGCAGTTCTTC. It is translated as CASTPPGGPEQFF.